This entry describes one T cell receptor beta chain. This entry comes from a study of blood T cell repertoires in COVID-19. Study information: The United States, Italy and Spain provided the acute and convalescent COVID-19 samples. The cDNA or gDNA used as material had been derived from T cells, B-cell-depleted T cells, or PBMCs.

V gave up 3 bases and J gave up 4 bases, with 13 bases separating them. CDR1 and CDR2 (germline): SNHLY, FYNNEI. This CDR3 has 14 residues. Original methodology: From reference gene primer amplification, estimates of nucleated cell counts were derived. TCRdb's table, derived via immunoSEQ multiplex PCR, lists solely in-frame clones and lacks some. V, J and clone size are those of that table, while D and trimming were read from the DNA. The sample records 110,000 to 150,000 clones, 85% being singletons. The chain is built from TRBV2 and TRBJ2-7; a possible D gene is TRBD1 (5 bases). The source of this sequence is a man in his forties or fifties with acute or convalescent COVID-19. Sequencing was done on a sample of peripheral blood. In nucleotides, the CDR3 is TGTGCCAGCAGTGAGACGGCAGGGCGTTACGAGCAGTACTTC. Translating gives CASSETAGRYEQYF.